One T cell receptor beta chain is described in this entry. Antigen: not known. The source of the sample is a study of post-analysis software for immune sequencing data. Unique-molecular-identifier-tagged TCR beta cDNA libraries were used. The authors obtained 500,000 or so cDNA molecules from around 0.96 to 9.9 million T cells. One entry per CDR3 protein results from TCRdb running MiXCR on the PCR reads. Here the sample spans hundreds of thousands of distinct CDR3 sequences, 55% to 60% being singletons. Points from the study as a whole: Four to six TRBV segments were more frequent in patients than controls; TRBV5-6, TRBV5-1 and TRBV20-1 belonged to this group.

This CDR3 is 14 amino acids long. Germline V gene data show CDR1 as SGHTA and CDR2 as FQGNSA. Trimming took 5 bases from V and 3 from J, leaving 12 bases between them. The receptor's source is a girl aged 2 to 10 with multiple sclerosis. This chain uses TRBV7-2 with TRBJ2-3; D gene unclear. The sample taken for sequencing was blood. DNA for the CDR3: TGTGCCAGCAGCCCAGCTATGGGGACAGATACGCAGTATTTT. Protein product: CASSPAMGTDTQYF.